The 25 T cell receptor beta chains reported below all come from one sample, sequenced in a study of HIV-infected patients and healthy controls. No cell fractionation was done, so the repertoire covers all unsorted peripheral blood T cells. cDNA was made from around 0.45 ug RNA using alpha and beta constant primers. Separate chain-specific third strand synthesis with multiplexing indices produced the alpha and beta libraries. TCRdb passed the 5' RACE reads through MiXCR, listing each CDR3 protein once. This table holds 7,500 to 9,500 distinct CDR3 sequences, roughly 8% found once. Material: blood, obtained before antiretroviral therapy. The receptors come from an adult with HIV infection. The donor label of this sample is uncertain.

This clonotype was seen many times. This CDR3 reads CASSQEDGVGQPQHF. The CDR3 DNA reads as TGTGCCAGCAGCCAAGAGGACGGAGTCGGTCAGCCCCAGCATTTT. The rearrangement uses TRBV14 and TRBJ1-5; no clear D gene. CDR3 size: 15 residues. The germline V gene encodes CDR1 SGHDN and CDR2 FVKESK. The germline V and J ends were trimmed by 0 bases and 6 bases, with 12 bases remaining between them.

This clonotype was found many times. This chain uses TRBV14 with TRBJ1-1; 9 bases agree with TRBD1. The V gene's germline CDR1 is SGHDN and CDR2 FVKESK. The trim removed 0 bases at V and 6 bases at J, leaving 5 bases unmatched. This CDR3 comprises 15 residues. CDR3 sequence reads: CASSQEGTGYPEAFF. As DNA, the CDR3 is TGTGCCAGCAGCCAAGAGGGGACAGGGTACCCTGAAGCTTTCTTT. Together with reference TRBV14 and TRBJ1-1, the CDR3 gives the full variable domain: EAGVTQFPSHSVIEKGQTVTLRCDPISGHDNLYWYRRVMGKEIKFLLHFVKESKQDESGMPNNRFLAERTGGTYSTLKVQPAELEDSGVYFCASSQEGTGYPEAFFGQGTRLTVV.

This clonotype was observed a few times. This CDR3 reads CASSLAGREPQHF. Here the CDR3 DNA reads TGTGCCAGCAGCTTAGCGGGGAGGGAGCCCCAGCATTTT. The gene calls are TRBV7-8 and TRBJ1-5; D remains ambiguous. The germline V gene encodes CDR1 SGHVS and CDR2 FQNEAQ. There are 13 residues in the CDR3. Trimming took off 0 bases at V and 8 bases at J, with 8 bases between the two ends.

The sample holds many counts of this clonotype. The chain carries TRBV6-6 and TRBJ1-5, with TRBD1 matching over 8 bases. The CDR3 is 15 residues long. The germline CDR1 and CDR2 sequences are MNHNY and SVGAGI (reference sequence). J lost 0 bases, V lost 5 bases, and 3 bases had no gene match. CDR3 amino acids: CASSRTGNSNQPQHF. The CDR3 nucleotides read TGTGCCAGCAGTCGGACAGGGAATAGCAATCAGCCCCAGCATTTT.

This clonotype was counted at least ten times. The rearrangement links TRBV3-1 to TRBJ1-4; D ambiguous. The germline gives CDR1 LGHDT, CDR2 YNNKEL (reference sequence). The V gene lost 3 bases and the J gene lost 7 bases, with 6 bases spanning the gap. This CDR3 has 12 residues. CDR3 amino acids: CASSHPSEKLFF. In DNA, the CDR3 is TGTGCCAGCAGCCATCCTAGTGAAAAACTGTTTTTT. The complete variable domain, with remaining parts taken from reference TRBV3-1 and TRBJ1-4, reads DTAVSQTPKYLVTQMGNDKSIKCEQNLGHDTMYWYKQDSKKFLKIMFSYNNKELIINETVPNRFSPKSPDKAHLNLHINSLELGDSAVYFCASSHPSEKLFFGSGTQLSVL.

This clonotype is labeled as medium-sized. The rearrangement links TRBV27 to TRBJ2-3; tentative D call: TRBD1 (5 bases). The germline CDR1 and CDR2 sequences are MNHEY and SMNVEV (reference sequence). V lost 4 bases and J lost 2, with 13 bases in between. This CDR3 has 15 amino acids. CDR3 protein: CASSWSDGATDTQYF. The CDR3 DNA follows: TGTGCCAGCAGTTGGTCCGATGGGGCCACAGATACGCAGTATTTT.

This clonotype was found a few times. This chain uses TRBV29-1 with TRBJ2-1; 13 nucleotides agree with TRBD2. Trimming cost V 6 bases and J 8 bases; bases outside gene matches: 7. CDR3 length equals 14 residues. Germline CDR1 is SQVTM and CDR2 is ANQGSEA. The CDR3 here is CSVRTSGRGDEQFF. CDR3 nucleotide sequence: TGCAGCGTCCGGACTAGCGGGAGAGGTGATGAGCAGTTCTTC.

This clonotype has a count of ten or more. The CDR3 region has the DNA TGTGCCAGCAGCCGCCGGGACAGAAATCAGCCCCAGCATTTT. The encoded protein is CASSRRDRNQPQHF. V gene TRBV28 combines with J gene TRBJ1-5; 7 bases line up with TRBD1. V shed 6 bases and J 4 bases; nucleotides not matched to a gene: 6. The CDR3 loop spans 14 amino acids. Germline-derived CDR1 and CDR2 are MDHEN and SYDVKM.

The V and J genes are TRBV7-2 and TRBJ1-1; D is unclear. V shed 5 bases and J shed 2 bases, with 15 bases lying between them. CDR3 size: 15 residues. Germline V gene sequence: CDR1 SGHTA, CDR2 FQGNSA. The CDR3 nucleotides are TGTGCCAGCAGCAACTCGTTAGGGATTAACACTGAAGCTTTCTTT. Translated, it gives CASSNSLGINTEAFF.

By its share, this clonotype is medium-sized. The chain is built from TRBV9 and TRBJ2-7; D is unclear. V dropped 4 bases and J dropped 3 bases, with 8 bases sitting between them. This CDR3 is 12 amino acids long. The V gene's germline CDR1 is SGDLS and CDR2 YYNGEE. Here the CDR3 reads CASSPGNYEQYF. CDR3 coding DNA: TGTGCCAGCAGCCCCGGTAACTACGAGCAGTACTTC.

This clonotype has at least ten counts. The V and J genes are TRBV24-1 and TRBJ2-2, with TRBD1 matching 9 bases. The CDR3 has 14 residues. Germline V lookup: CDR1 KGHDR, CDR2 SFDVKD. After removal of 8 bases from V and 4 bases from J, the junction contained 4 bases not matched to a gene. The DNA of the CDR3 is TGTGCCACCAAGGGACAGGGAGGCACCGGGGAGCTGTTTTTT. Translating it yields CATKGQGGTGELFF.

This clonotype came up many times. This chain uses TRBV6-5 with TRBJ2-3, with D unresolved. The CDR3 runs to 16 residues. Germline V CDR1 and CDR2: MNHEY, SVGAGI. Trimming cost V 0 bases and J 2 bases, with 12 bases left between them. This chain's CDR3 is CASSYSAPHVTDTQYF. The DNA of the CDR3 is TGTGCCAGCAGTTACTCGGCCCCGCATGTCACAGATACGCAGTATTTT.

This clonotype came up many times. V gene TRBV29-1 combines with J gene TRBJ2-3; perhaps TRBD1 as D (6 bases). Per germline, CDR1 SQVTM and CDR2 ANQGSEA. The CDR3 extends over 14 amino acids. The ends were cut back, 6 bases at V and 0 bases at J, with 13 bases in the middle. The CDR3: CSVAGTTSTDTQYF. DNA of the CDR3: TGCAGCGTGGCCGGGACAACTAGCACAGATACGCAGTATTTT.

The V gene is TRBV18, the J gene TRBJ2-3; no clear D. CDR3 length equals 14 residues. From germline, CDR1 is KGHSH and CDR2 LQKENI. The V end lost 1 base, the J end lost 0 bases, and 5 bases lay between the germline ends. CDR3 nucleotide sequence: TGTGCCAGCTCACCACTGACTAGCACAGATACGCAGTATTTT. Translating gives CASSPLTSTDTQYF.

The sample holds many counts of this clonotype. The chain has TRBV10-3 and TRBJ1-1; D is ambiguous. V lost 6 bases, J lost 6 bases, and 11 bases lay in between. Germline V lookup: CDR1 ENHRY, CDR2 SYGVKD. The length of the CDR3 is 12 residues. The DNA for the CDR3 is TGTGCCATCAGATCAGACAAGGCTGAAGCTTTCTTT. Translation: CAIRSDKAEAFF.

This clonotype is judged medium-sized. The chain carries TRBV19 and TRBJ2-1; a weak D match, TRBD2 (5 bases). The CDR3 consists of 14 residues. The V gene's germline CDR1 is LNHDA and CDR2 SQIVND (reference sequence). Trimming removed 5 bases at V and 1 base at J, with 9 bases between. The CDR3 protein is CASSPLESYNEQFF. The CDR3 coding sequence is TGTGCCAGTAGTCCACTAGAGTCCTACAATGAGCAGTTCTTC.

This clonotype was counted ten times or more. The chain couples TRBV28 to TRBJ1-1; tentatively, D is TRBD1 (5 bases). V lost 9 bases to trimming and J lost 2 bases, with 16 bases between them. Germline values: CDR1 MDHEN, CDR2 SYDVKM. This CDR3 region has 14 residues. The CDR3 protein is CASHGGGVNTEAFF. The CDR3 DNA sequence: TGTGCCAGTCACGGTGGGGGGGTTAACACTGAAGCTTTCTTT. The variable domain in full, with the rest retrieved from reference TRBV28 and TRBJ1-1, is DVKVTQSSRYLVKRTGEKVFLECVQDMDHENMFWYRQDPGLGLRLIYFSYDVKMKEKGDIPEGYSVSREKKERFSLILESASTNQTSMYLCASHGGGVNTEAFFGQGTRLTVV.

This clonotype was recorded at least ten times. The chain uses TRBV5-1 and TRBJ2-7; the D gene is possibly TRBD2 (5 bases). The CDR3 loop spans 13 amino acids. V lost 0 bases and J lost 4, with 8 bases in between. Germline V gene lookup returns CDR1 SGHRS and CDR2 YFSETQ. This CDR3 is CASSLAPGYEQYF. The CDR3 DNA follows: TGCGCCAGCAGCTTGGCTCCGGGGTACGAGCAGTACTTC.

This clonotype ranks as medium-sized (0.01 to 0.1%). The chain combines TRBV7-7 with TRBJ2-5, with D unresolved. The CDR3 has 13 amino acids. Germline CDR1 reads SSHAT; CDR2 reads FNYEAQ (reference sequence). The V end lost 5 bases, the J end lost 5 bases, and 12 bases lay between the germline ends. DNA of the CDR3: TGTGCCAGCAGCATCCGGGCTGGGGAGACCCAGTACTTC. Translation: CASSIRAGETQYF.

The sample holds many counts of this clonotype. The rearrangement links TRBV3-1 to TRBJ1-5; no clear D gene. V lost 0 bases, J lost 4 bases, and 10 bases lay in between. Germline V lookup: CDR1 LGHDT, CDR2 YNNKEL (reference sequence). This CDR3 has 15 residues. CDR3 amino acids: CASSQDQLQNQPQHF. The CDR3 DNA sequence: TGTGCCAGCAGCCAAGATCAGCTACAGAATCAGCCCCAGCATTTT.

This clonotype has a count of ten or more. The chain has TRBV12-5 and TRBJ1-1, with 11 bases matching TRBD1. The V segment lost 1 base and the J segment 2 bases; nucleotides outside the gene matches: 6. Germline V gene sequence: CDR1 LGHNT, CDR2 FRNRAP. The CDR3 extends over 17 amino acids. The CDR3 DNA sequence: TGTGCTAGTGGTTTGGAGAGAAGGACAGGGGGCAACACTGAAGCTTTCTTT. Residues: CASGLERRTGGNTEAFF.

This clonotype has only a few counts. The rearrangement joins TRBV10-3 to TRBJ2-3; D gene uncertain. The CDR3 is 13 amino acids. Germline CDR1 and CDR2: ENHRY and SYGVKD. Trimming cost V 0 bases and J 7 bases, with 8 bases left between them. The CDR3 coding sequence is TGTGCCATCAGTGAGTCGAGAGATTATACGCAGTATTTT. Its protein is CAISESRDYTQYF.

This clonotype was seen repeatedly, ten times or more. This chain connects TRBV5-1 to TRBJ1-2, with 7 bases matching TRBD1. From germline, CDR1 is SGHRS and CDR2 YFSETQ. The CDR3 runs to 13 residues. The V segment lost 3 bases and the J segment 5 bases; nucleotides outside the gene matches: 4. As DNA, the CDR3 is TGCGCCAGCAGCTACGACAGGGCGTATGGCTACACCTTC. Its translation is CASSYDRAYGYTF. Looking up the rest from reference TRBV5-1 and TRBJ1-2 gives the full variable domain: KAGVTQTPRYLIKTRGQQVTLSCSPISGHRSVSWYQQTPGQGLQFLFEYFSETQRNKGNFPGRFSGRQFSNSRSEMNVSTLELGDSALYLCASSYDRAYGYTFGSGTRLTVV.

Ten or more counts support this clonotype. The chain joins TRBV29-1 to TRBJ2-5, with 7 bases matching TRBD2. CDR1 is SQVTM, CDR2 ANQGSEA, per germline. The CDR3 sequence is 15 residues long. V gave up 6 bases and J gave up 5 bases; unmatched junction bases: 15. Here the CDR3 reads CSVHGVAGPGETQYF. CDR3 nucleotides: TGCAGCGTCCACGGGGTAGCGGGCCCCGGGGAGACCCAGTACTTC.

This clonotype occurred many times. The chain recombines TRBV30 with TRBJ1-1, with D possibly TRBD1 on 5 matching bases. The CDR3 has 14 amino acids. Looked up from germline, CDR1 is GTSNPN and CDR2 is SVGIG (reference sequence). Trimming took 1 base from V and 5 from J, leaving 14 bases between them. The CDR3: CAWSGIGRGTEAFF. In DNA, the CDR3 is TGTGCCTGGAGTGGGATAGGGCGGGGGACTGAAGCTTTCTTT.